This TCR beta chain was obtained from a study of cytomegalovirus exposure and HLA in healthy donors. The method was immunoSEQ multiplex PCR; TCRdb's version includes in-frame clones alone and lacks a portion of them. The table includes about 330,000 clones, approximately 90% detected once. The donors were members of the validation cohort, which comprised about 130 subjects and was separate from the first cohort of about 700 subjects. Points from the study as a whole: Per published reports, the classifier diagnosed cytomegalovirus status with high specificity and sensitivity. A subsequent analysis found that TCR clusters from the first cohort also tended to co-occur in the 120 or so validation repertoires, with about 95% of cluster scores above 0. The study labeled 150 to 200 TCR beta chains cytomegalovirus-associated.

V lost 5 bases, J lost 0 bases, and 7 bases stayed unmatched. The CDR3 spans 15 residues. Per germline, CDR1 LNHNV and CDR2 YYDKDF (reference sequence). Concerning this clone itself: As yet, its antigen is unknown.

Sequencing input: PBMCs. This rearrangement joins TRBV15 to TRBJ2-7; 7 bases line up with TRBD2. This receptor was identified in a young woman in good health and CMV-seronegative. The CDR3 DNA is TGTGCCACCAGCCTCACGCCGGGGGGCTCCTACGAGCAGTACTTC. The encoded protein is CATSLTPGGSYEQYF.